The entry below describes one T cell receptor beta chain. What it recognizes is unknown. The sample belongs to a study of yellow fever vaccine responses in identical twins. This CDR3 comprises 15 residues. The ends were cut back, 6 bases at V and 5 bases at J, with 19 bases in the middle. Germline assignment: CDR1 KGHSH and CDR2 LQKENI. TCRdb reanalysed the RT-PCR reads using MiXCR and keeps one entry per CDR3 protein. This table holds around 18,000 distinct CDR3 sequences, roughly 80% found once. Broader study findings: Vaccine-induced T cell responses in twins were reportedly observed to appear partly convergent, partly personalized.

The sequence came from a woman between 18 and 29 years old who received the yellow fever vaccine. Sequencing was performed on T cells from blood (PBMCs), unsorted or a sorted subset (not recorded which), taken before or after yellow fever vaccination (not recorded which). The chain recombines TRBV18 with TRBJ1-1, with a weak D call TRBD1 (5 bases). The CDR3 coding sequence is TGTGCCAGCTCCCTGTTGATACCAGGGACTACTGAAGCTTTCTTT. Translated: CASSLLIPGTTEAFF.